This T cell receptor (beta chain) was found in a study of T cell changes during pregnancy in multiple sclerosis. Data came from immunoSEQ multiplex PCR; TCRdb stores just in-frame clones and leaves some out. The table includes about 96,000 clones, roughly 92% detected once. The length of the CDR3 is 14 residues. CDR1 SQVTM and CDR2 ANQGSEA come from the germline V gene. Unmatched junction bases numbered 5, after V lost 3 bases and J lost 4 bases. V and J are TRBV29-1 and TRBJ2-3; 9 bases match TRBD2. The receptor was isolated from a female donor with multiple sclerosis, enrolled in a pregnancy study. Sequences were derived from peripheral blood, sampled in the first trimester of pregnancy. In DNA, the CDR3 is TGCAGCGTTGAGGGTAGCGGGAGCGCAGATACGCAGTATTTT. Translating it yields CSVEGSGSADTQYF.